This T cell receptor (beta chain) was captured in a study of cytomegalovirus exposure and HLA in healthy donors. The study ran its PCR with 60 Vbeta and 13 Jbeta primers. Here immunoSEQ multiplex PCR was the method, and the copy in TCRdb shows in-frame clones only, minus some. The sample lists 120,000 or so clones, approximately 75% occurring once. Specimen: PBMCs. The receptor comes from a man under 40 in good health and CMV-seronegative.

CDR3 residues: CASSSQGGGNTEAFF. CDR3 nucleotides: TGTGCCAGCAGCTCACAGGGAGGGGGGAACACTGAAGCTTTCTTT. The rearrangement links TRBV7-9 to TRBJ1-1; TRBD1 is a possible D gene (6 bases). V dropped 4 bases and J dropped 1 base, with 13 bases sitting between them. CDR1 and CDR2 from the germline V gene are SEHNR and FQNEAQ (reference sequence). The CDR3 spans 15 residues. Full variable domain (missing parts from reference TRBV7-9 and TRBJ1-1): DTGVSQNPRHKITKRGQNVTFRCDPISEHNRLYWYRQTLGQGPEFLTYFQNEAQLEKSRLLSDRFSAERPKGSFSTLEIQRTEQGDSAMYLCASSSQGGGNTEAFFGQGTRLTVV.